Presented here are 8 T cell receptor beta chains from one specimen sequenced in a study of beta chain features in type 1 diabetes. Whole-study findings and limits: Shortening that was moderate but significant affected the TCRB CDR3s of Type 1 diabetes patients in all four CD4+ subsets.

The study reverse transcribed the entire isolated RNA, so it sequenced expressed TCRB transcripts. Clones were read by immunoSEQ multiplex PCR, and TCRdb kept only the in-frame ones, dropping some. The sample yields 50,000 or so clones, 35% to 55% seen once. Their specific antigens are unknown. Sequencing was carried out using stem cell memory CD4+ T cells from blood. Source of these receptors: a man under 40 with type 1 diabetes.

The V call is TRBV7-3, the J call TRBJ2-1; 9 positions agree with TRBD1. Germline lookup yields CDR1 SGHTA and CDR2 FQGTGA. The CDR3 length is 15 residues. The J segment lost 6 bases and the V segment lost 6 bases, leaving 9 bases of the junction unmatched. The CDR3 bases are TGTGCCAGCAGTATGGGACAGGGAAGGGGCAATGAGCAGTTCTTC. Protein: CASSMGQGRGNEQFF.

This sequence joins TRBV13 and TRBJ2-2, with 10 positions matching TRBD2. The CDR3 totals 14 residues. V lost 4 bases to trimming and J lost 6 bases; unmatched junction nucleotides: 2. The germline CDR1 and CDR2 sequences are PRHDT and FYEKMQ (reference sequence). CDR3 nucleotide sequence: TGTGCCAGCAGCTCCCTAGCGGGAGCCGGGGAGCTGTTTTTT. It translates to CASSSLAGAGELFF. Variable domain in full (rest from reference TRBV13 and TRBJ2-2): AAGVIQSPRHLIKEKRETATLKCYPIPRHDTVYWYQQGPGQDPQFLISFYEKMQSDKGSIPDRFSAQQFSDYHSELNMSSLELGDSALYFCASSSLAGAGELFFGEGSRLTVL.

This clone was picked up one time. The chain uses TRBV5-1 and TRBJ1-1; TRBD1 might be the D (6 bases). Trimming took 0 bases from V and 4 from J, leaving 13 bases between them. CDR1 and CDR2 (germline): SGHRS, YFSETQ. There are 15 residues in the CDR3. CDR3 sequence: CASSLDGRGGTEAFF. In DNA form, the CDR3 reads TGCGCCAGCAGCTTGGATGGCAGGGGTGGCACTGAAGCTTTCTTT.

This rearrangement joins TRBV5-1 to TRBJ2-1, with 7 positions matching TRBD1. After removal of 4 bases from V and 0 bases from J, the junction contained 10 bases not matched to a gene. CDR1 SGHRS and CDR2 YFSETQ come from the germline V gene. The CDR3 totals 17 residues. The CDR3: CASSPPTGSGSYNEQFF. The CDR3 DNA reads as TGCGCCAGCAGCCCCCCGACAGGGTCAGGCTCCTACAATGAGCAGTTCTTC.

This chain connects TRBV6-6 to TRBJ2-1; TRBD1 matches at 9 bases. The V segment lost 5 bases and the J segment 8 bases; nucleotides outside the gene matches: 10. This CDR3 has 15 residues. Germline V gene lookup returns CDR1 MNHNY and CDR2 SVGAGI (reference sequence). CDR3 residues: CASSPGTGSSYEQFF. CDR3 coding DNA: TGTGCCAGCAGTCCCGGGACAGGGAGTTCATATGAGCAGTTCTTC.

J is TRBJ1-2 and V is TRBV5-4; D might be TRBD1 (6 bases). Germline V gene data show CDR1 as SGHNT and CDR2 as YYREEE (reference sequence). The CDR3 covers 15 residues. V was cut by 2 bases and J by 10 bases, with 21 bases left in between. The CDR3 here is CASSLPMGQTVDYTF. The CDR3 DNA follows: TGTGCCAGCAGCTTACCAATGGGACAAACGGTGGACTACACCTTC.

This clone was recorded once. The CDR3 spells CASKFRRDSYYGYTF. The CDR3 DNA follows: TGTGCCAGTAAATTTCGCCGGGACAGCTACTATGGCTACACCTTC. The rearrangement joins TRBV19 to TRBJ1-2; 7 bases align to TRBD1. CDR1 LNHDA and CDR2 SQIVND come from the germline V gene (reference sequence). Unmatched junction bases numbered 11, after V lost 7 bases and J lost 3 bases. The CDR3 contains 15 residues.

The rearrangement joins TRBV5-4 to TRBJ2-1, with 7 bases identical to TRBD2. The V gene end was trimmed by 3 bases and the J gene end by 11 bases; junction bases not matched to a gene: 5. CDR3 length equals 12 residues. Per the germline V gene, CDR1 is SGHNT and CDR2 is YYREEE (reference sequence). The CDR3 reads CASSSAGTKQFF. In nucleotides, the CDR3 is TGTGCCAGCAGCTCAGCCGGGACTAAGCAGTTCTTC.